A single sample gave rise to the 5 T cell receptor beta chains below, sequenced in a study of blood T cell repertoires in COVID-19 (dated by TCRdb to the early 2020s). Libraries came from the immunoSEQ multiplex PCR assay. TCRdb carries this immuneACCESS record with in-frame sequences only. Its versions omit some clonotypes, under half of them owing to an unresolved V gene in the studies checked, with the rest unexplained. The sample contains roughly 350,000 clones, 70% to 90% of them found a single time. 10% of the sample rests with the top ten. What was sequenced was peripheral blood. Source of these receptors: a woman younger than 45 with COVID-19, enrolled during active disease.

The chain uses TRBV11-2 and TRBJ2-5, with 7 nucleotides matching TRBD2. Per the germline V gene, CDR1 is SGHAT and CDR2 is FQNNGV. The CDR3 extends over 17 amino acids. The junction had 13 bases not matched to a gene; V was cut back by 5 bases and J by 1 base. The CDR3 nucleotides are TGTGCCAGCAGCCCCCGCGTCCTAGCGGATTTCCAAGAGACCCAGTACTTC. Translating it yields CASSPRVLADFQETQYF.

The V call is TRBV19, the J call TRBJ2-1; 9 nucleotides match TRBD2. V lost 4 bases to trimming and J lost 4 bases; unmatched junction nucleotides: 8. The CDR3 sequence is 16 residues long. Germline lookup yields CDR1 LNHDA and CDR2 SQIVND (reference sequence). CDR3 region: CASSKTSGPWYNEQFF. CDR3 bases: TGTGCCAGTAGTAAAACTAGCGGGCCCTGGTACAATGAGCAGTTCTTC.

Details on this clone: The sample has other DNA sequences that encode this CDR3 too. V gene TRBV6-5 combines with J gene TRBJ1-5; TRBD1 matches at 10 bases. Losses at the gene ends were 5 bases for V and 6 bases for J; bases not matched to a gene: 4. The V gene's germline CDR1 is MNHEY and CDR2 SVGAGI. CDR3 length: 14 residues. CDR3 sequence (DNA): TGTGCCAGCAGTCGGGACAGGGGAAGTCAGCCCCAGCATTTT. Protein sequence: CASSRDRGSQPQHF.

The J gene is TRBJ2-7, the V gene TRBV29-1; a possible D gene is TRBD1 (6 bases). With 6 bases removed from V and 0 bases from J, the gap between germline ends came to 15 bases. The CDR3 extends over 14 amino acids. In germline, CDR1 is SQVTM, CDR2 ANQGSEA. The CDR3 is CSVAGQLFSYEQYF. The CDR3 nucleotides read TGCAGCGTCGCTGGACAGCTATTCTCCTACGAGCAGTACTTC.

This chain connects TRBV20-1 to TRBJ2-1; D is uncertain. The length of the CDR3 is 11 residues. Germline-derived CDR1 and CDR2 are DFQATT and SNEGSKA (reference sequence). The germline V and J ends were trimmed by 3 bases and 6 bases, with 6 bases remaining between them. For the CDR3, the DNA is TGCAGTGCTAGTCAGTCCAATGAGCAGTTCTTC. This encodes CSASQSNEQFF.